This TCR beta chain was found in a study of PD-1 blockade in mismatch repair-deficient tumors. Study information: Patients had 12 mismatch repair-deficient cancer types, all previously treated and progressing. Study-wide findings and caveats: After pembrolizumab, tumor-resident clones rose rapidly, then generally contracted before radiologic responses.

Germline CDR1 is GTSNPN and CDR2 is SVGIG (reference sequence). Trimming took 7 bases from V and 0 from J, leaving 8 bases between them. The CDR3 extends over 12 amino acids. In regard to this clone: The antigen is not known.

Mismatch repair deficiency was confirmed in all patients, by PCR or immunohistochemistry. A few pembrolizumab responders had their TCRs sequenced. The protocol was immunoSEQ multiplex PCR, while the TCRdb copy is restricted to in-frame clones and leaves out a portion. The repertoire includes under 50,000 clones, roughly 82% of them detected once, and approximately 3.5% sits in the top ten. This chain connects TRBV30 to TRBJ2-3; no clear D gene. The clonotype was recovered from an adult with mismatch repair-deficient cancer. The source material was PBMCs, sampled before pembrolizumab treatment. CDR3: CASRWSTDTQYF. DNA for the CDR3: TGTGCCTCGAGATGGAGCACAGATACGCAGTATTTT.